A selection of T cell receptor beta chains follows, all from one sample in a study of Tregs in tolerant kidney transplant recipients. Clones were read by immunoSEQ multiplex PCR, and TCRdb kept only the in-frame ones, dropping some. The sample has around 85,000 clones, approximately 89% seen once. Sequences were derived from Tregs from blood, sampled before the transplant. These receptors were taken from a human donor who received a combined kidney and bone marrow transplant. CDR3s leave out the opening cysteine and the closing phenylalanine or tryptophan.

V: TRBV6-5
J: TRBJ1-1
CDR3: ASSYSTGTTF

V: TRBV30
J: TRBJ2-2
CDR3: AWNTDTGELF

V: TRBV2
J: TRBJ2-7
CDR3: ASGRLVTYEQY

V: TRBV10-3
J: TRBJ2-3
CDR3: AVQGAQGTDTQY

V: TRBV5-8
J: TRBJ1-4
CDR3: ASSLATGAMKLF

V: TRBV5-1
J: TRBJ2-2
CDR3: ASSPRGSEGLNTGELF

V: TRBV7-9
J: TRBJ2-5
CDR3: ASSFGLGQETQY

V: TRBV6-1
J: TRBJ2-5
CDR3: ASNMVETQY

V: TRBV5-1
J: TRBJ2-1
CDR3: ASRGTGAHYEQF

V: TRBV10-2
J: TRBJ2-7
CDR3: ASSGFGTGSHEQY

V: TRBV9
J: TRBJ1-2
CDR3: ASSVGQGPEEGYT